The rows below give T cell receptor beta chains drawn from one sample of a study of blood T cell repertoires in COVID-19. Libraries were prepared by immunoSEQ multiplex PCR; TCRdb keeps only in-frame clonotypes and omits some of them. Of about 140,000 clones listed, roughly 81% are singletons. The specimen was peripheral blood. The receptors originated from a woman aged 45-65 years with active or convalescent COVID-19. CDR3s leave out the opening cysteine and the closing phenylalanine or tryptophan.

j_gene	v_gene	CDR3aa
TRBJ1-1	TRBV19	ASSIGAGTGVPNTEAF
TRBJ1-5	TRBV6-2/TRBV6-3	ASSYQGRGNQPQH
TRBJ2-4	TRBV7-2	ASSLTSGKNIQY
TRBJ2-5	TRBV13	ASSLGRGYQETQY
TRBJ2-3	TRBV4-1	ASSQAGLTDTQY
TRBJ2-2	TRBV7-6	ASSRSGSPGELF
TRBJ2-1	TRBV7-2	ASSRERDNEQF
TRBJ1-6	TRBV3-1/TRBV3-2	ASSQQQVNSPLH
TRBJ2-1	TRBV4-3	ASSQGTPSGGGGEQF
TRBJ1-2	TRBV2	ASRAQSLGYGYT
TRBJ1-1	TRBV10-3	AITPDKASEAF
TRBJ2-5	TRBV7-2	ASSHRLAGGVETQY
TRBJ1-2	TRBV4-3	ASSRSLAGNYGYT
TRBJ1-1	TRBV7-8	ASSATGGRNTEAF
TRBJ2-3	TRBV7-3	ASSYLGRQDTQY
TRBJ1-1	TRBV3-1/TRBV3-2	ASSQVPHMIMNTEAF
TRBJ2-7	TRBV18	ASSAGTGDEQY
TRBJ1-5	TRBV28	ASSLSSNQPQH
TRBJ1-1	TRBV11-2	ASSLARGGRRVHTEAF
TRBJ1-2	TRBV15	ATSRDWQGGGYT
TRBJ1-5	TRBV30	AWSPGTGVFSNQPQH
TRBJ1-5	TRBV7-2	ASSWADQPQH
TRBJ2-2	TRBV19	ASSIQGATGELF
TRBJ2-5	TRBV3-1/TRBV3-2	ASKALAGKEGETQY
TRBJ2-2	TRBV7-3	ASSLATPGELF
TRBJ2-7	TRBV7-8	ASSPGGAGQY
TRBJ2-5	TRBV11-2	ASSPGLAGRGETQY
TRBJ2-5	TRBV5-1	ASQRGQETQY
TRBJ1-5	TRBV9	ASSVGGQSNQPQH
TRBJ1-2	TRBV2	ASSDGQGGYSYT
TRBJ2-4	TRBV30	AWETGGEGNIQY
TRBJ2-5	TRBV6-2/TRBV6-3	ASSILAGEGETQY
TRBJ2-7	TRBV9	ASSPEAGSYEQY
TRBJ1-2	TRBV6-5	ASSPTTGNYGYT
TRBJ2-2	TRBV4-3	ASRQTVNTGELF
TRBJ1-1	TRBV5-4	ASSPAGRTNTEAF
TRBJ2-3	TRBV4-3	ASSQTLGAGGRTQY
TRBJ2-4	TRBV9	ASSVGTRAKNIQY
TRBJ1-5	TRBV19	ASSKGIQPQH
TRBJ2-7	TRBV27	ASSSPASYEQY
TRBJ2-3	TRBV5-5	ASSRGGIPRTDTQY
TRBJ2-1	TRBV4-2	ASSLPKGGSSYNEQF
TRBJ2-7	TRBV11-3	ASSLGPGVLYEQY
TRBJ2-5	TRBV6-5	ASSRGGSQETQY
TRBJ1-2	TRBV19	ASSMGLRDYT
TRBJ2-7	TRBV7-2	ASSLATGDYEQY